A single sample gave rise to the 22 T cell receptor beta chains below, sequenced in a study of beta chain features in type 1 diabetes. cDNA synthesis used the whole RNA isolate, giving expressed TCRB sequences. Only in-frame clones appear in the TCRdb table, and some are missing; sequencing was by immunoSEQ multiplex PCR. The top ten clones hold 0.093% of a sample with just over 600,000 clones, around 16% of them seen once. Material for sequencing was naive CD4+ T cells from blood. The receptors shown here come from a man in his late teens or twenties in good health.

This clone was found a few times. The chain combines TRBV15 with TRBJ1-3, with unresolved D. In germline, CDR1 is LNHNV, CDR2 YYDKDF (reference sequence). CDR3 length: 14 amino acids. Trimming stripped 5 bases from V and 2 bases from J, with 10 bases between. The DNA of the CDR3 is TGTGCCACCAGCTCGCGCTGGCCTGGAAACACCATATATTTT. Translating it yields CATSSRWPGNTIYF.

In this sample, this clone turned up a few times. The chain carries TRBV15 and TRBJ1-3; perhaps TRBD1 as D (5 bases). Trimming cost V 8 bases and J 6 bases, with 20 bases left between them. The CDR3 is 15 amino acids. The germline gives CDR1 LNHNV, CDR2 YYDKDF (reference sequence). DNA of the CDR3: TGTGCCACCCGACCGGGGCGGGGGTCAGCAAACACCATATATTTT. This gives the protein CATRPGRGSANTIYF.

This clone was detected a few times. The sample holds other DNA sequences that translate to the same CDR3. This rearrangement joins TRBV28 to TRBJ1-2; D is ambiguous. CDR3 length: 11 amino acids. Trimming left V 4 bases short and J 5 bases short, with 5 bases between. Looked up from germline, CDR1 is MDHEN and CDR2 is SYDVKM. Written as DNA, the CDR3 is TGTGCCAGCAGTTCCCGGTATGGCTACACCTTC. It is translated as CASSSRYGYTF.

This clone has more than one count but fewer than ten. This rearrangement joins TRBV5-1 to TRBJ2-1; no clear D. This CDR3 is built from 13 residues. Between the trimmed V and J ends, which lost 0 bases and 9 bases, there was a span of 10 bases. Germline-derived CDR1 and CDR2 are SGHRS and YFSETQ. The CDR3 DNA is TGCGCCAGCAGCTTGGGGACCCACGGTGAGCAGTTCTTC. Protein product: CASSLGTHGEQFF.

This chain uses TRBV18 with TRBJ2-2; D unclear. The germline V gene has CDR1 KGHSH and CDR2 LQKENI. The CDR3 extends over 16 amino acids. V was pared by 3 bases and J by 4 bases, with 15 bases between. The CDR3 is CASSPRGSPFTGELFF. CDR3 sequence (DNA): TGTGCCAGCTCACCCCGAGGTAGCCCCTTCACCGGGGAGCTGTTTTTT.

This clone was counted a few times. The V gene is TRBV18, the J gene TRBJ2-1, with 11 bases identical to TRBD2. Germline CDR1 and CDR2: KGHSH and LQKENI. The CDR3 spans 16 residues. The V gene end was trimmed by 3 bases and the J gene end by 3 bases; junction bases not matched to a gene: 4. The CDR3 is CASSPRLAGGYNEQFF. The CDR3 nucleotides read TGTGCCAGCTCACCGAGGCTAGCGGGGGGCTACAATGAGCAGTTCTTC.

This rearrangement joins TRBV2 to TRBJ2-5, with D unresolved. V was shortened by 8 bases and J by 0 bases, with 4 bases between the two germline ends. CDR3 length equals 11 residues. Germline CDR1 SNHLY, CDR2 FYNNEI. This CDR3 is CASANQETQYF. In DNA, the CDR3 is TGTGCCAGCGCCAACCAAGAGACCCAGTACTTC.

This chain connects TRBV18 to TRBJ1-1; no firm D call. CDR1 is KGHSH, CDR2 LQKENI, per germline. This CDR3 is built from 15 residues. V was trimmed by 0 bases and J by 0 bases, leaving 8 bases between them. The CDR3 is CASSPPARLNTEAFF. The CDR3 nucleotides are TGTGCCAGCTCACCACCGGCCAGGCTGAACACTGAAGCTTTCTTT.

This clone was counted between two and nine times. The DNA for the CDR3 is TGTGCCAGCAGCTTGGTAAAGCCCCAGGGACACAAGCAGTATTTT. Amino acids: CASSLVKPQGHKQYF. The rearrangement uses TRBV5-4 and TRBJ2-3; perhaps TRBD1 as D (6 bases). The germline gives CDR1 SGHNT, CDR2 YYREEE (reference sequence). The CDR3 length is 15 residues. V was clipped by 0 bases and J by 11 bases, with 19 bases between them. The full variable domain, completed using reference TRBV5-4 and TRBJ2-3, is ETGVTQSPTHLIKTRGQQVTLRCSSQSGHNTVSWYQQALGQGPQFIFQYYREEENGRGNFPPRFSGLQFPNYSSELNVNALELDDSALYLCASSLVKPQGHKQYFGPGTRLTVL.

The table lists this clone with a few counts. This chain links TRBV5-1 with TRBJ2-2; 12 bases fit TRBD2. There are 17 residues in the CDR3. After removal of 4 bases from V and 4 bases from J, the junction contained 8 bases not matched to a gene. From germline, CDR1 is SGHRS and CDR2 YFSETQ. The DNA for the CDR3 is TGCGCCAGCAGCCCGACTAGCGGGAGCGGTATCACCGGGGAGCTGTTTTTT. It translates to CASSPTSGSGITGELFF.

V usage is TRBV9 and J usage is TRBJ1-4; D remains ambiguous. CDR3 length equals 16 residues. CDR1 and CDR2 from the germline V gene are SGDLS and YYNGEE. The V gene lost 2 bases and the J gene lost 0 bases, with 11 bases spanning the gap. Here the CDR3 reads CASSVGNTATNEKLFF. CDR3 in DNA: TGTGCCAGCAGCGTGGGTAACACTGCAACTAATGAAAAACTGTTTTTT.

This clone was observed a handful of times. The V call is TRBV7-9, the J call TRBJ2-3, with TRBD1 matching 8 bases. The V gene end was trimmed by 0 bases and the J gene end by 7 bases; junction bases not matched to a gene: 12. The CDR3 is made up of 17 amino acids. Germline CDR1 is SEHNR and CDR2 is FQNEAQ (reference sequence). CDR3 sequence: CASSLAYGQGNPYTQYF. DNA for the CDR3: TGTGCCAGCAGCTTAGCCTACGGACAGGGCAACCCATATACGCAGTATTTT.

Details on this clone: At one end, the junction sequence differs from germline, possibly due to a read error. The CDR3 coding sequence is TGTGCTAGCAGCGGGAGCGAGTTGGGGGAGCTGTTTTTT. It codes for CASSGSELGELFF. The chain carries TRBV7-7 and TRBJ2-2; 8 positions match TRBD2. The CDR3 loop spans 13 amino acids. Looked up from germline, CDR1 is SSHAT and CDR2 is FNYEAQ (reference sequence).

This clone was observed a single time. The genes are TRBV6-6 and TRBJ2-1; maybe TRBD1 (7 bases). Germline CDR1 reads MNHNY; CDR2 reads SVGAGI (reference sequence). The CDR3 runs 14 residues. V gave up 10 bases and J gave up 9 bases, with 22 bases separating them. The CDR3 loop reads CATKTGRNSREQFF. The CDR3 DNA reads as TGTGCCACGAAGACAGGGAGGAATAGTCGTGAGCAGTTCTTC.

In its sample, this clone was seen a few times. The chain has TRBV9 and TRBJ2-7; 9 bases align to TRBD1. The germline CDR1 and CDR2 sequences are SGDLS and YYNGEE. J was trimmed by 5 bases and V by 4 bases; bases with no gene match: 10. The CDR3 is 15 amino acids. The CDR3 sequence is CASSPHSGQGNEQYF. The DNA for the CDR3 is TGTGCCAGCAGCCCTCATTCGGGACAGGGAAACGAGCAGTACTTC. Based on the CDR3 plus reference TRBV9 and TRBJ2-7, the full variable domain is DSGVTQTPKHLITATGQRVTLRCSPRSGDLSVYWYQQSLDQGLQFLIQYYNGEERAKGNILERFSAQQFPDLHSELNLSSLELGDSALYFCASSPHSGQGNEQYFGPGTRLTVT.

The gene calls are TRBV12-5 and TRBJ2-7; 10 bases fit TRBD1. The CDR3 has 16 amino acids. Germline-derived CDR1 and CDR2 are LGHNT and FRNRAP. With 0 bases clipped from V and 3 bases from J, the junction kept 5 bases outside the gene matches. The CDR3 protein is CASGLVTGQGSYEQYF. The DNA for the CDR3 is TGTGCTAGTGGTTTGGTCACGGGACAGGGGAGCTACGAGCAGTACTTC.

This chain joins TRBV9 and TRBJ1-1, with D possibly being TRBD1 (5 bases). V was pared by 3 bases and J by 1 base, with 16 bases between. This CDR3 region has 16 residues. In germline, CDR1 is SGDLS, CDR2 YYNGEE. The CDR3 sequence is CASSGLSRDGNTEAFF. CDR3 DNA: TGTGCCAGCAGCGGCCTCAGCCGGGACGGGAACACTGAAGCTTTCTTT.

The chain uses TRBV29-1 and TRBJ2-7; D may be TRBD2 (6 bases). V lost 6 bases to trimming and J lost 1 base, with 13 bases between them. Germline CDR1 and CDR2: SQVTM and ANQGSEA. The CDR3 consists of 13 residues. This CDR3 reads CSVGRGWSYEQYF. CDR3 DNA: TGCAGCGTGGGCCGGGGGTGGTCCTACGAGCAGTACTTC.

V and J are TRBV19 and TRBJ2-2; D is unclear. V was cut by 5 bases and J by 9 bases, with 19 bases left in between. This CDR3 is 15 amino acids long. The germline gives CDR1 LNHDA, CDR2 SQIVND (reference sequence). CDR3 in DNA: TGTGCCAGTAGTGTCGAGCGTCCCCCACGGCGGGAGCTGTTTTTT. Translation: CASSVERPPRRELFF.

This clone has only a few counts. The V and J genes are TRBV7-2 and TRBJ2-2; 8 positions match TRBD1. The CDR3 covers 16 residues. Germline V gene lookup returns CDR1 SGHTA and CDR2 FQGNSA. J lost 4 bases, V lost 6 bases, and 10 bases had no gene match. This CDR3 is CASRADRGSSTGELFF. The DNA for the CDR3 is TGTGCCAGCAGGGCCGACAGGGGTTCGAGCACCGGGGAGCTGTTTTTT.

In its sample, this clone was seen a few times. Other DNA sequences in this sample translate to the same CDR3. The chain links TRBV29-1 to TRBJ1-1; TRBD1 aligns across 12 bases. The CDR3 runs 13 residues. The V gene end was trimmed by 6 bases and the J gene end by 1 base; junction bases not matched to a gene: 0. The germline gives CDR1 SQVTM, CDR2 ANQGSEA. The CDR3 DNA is TGCAGCGTGGGACAGGGGGCGAACACTGAAGCTTTCTTT. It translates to CSVGQGANTEAFF.

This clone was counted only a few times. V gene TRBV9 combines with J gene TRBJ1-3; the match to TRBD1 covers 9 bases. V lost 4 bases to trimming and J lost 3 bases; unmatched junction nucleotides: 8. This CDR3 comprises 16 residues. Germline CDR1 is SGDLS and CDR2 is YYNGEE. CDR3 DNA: TGTGCCAGCAGCATAAACAGGGGGCAAGGTGGAAACACCATATATTTT. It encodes CASSINRGQGGNTIYF.